This T cell receptor delta chain came from a study of γδ T cells in repeated Plasmodium falciparum infection. Study-level information: Donors were malaria-exposed Malian children or age- and gender-matched Australian children. Sampling occurred at baseline, pre-infection for selected infections, and 21 days post-infection. Regarding the study as a whole: One small rural Malian village, predominantly a single ethnic group, supplied the cohort.

The CDR3 covers 21 residues. Germline V gives CDR1 TSWWSYY, CDR2 QGS. Trimming stripped 4 bases from V and 0 bases from J, with 30 bases between. Each sorted gammadelta sample had TRG and TRD chains sequenced. TCRdb reprocessed the multiplex PCR reads using CATT. The table has 55,000 to 70,000 delta-chain clones, about 1.5% seen once. A few counts support this clone. No antigen is known for it. The likely explanation is a read error, given a far larger clone one base away. Other nucleotide sequences in the sample specify the same CDR3. Vgamma9/Vdelta2+ and Vdelta2-negative gammadelta T cells were flow-sorted from PBMC for bulk sequencing.

The origin of this receptor is a pool of human donors (malaria-infected and uninfected, not separated). This chain joins TRDV1 and TRDJ1; weak D call: TRDD2 (6 bases). Sequenced sample: gamma-delta T cells from blood. CDR3 in DNA: TGTGCTCTTGGGGTCAGCACCTGTCCTCCTACAGGGGTAGGGTACACCGATAAACTCATCTTT. The encoded protein is CALGVSTCPPTGVGYTDKLIF.